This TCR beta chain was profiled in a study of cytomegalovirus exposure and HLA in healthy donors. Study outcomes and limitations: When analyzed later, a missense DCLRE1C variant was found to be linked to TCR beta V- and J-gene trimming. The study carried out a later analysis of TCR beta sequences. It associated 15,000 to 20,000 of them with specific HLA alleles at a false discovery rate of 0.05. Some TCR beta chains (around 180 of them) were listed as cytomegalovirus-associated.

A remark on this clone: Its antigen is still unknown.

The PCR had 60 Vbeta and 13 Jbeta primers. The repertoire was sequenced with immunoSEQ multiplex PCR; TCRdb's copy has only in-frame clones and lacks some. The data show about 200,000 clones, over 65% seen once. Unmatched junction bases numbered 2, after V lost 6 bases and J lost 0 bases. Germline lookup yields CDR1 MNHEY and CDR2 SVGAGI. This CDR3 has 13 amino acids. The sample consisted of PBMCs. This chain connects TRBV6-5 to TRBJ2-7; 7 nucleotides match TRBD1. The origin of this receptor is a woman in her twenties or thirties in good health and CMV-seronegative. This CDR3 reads CASRRDSSYEQYF. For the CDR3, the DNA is TGTGCCAGCAGACGGGACAGCTCCTACGAGCAGTACTTC.